The 9 T cell receptor beta chains listed next were all sequenced from one sample in a study of early T cells in non-severe SARS-CoV-2 infection. TCRdb reprocessed the 5' RACE reads via MiXCR and lists one record per CDR3 protein. The repertoire has around 80,000 distinct CDR3 sequences, about 13% of them found once; the top ten carry approximately 5.7%. Sequenced input: whole blood. Source of these receptors: an adult who was a healthcare worker with PCR-confirmed SARS-CoV-2 infection or an uninfected control (not recorded which).

The chain uses TRBV20-1 and TRBJ1-5; D is ambiguous. The germline V gene has CDR1 DFQATT and CDR2 SNEGSKA (reference sequence). This CDR3 has 16 residues. V lost 5 bases and J 0 bases, leaving 17 bases between the germline ends. Here the CDR3 DNA reads TGCAGTGCTGATAGGGAGATCCTTTATAGCAATCAGCCCCAGCATTTT. It specifies CSADREILYSNQPQHF.

In its sample, this clonotype was seen many times. This rearrangement joins TRBV10-3 to TRBJ1-5; D uncertain. This CDR3 is built from 13 residues. Germline-derived CDR1 and CDR2 are ENHRY and SYGVKD. Trimming removed 8 bases at V and 4 bases at J, with 12 bases between. The CDR3 sequence: CAIGGRDNQPQHF. CDR3 in DNA: TGTGCCATCGGAGGGCGGGATAATCAGCCCCAGCATTTT.

This clonotype showed up just a few times. CDR3 region: CASSLAQAGEDTQYF. CDR3 nucleotides: TGTGCCAGCAGCTTAGCGCAGGCAGGGGAGGATACGCAGTATTTT. The V gene is TRBV7-9, the J gene TRBJ2-3; D perhaps matches TRBD1 (6 bases). CDR1 is SEHNR and CDR2 is FQNEAQ in the germline V gene (reference sequence). The V end was cut by 0 bases, the J end by 6 bases, with 13 bases between. This CDR3 is built from 15 residues. Looking up the rest from reference TRBV7-9 and TRBJ2-3 gives the full variable domain: DTGVSQNPRHKITKRGQNVTFRCDPISEHNRLYWYRQTLGQGPEFLTYFQNEAQLEKSRLLSDRFSAERPKGSFSTLEIQRTEQGDSAMYLCASSLAQAGEDTQYFGPGTRLTVL.

This rearrangement joins TRBV9 to TRBJ2-1; D gene unclear. Trimming left V 6 bases short and J 7 bases short, with 14 bases between. The CDR3 length is 13 residues. Germline lookup yields CDR1 SGDLS and CDR2 YYNGEE. CDR3: CASTPNGFNEQFF. CDR3 in DNA: TGTGCCAGCACCCCAAACGGATTTAATGAGCAGTTCTTC.

V is TRBV29-1 and J is TRBJ2-2; the D is unclear. CDR1 and CDR2 from the germline V gene are SQVTM and ANQGSEA. The CDR3 has 13 residues. Trimming took 5 bases from V and 0 from J, leaving 7 bases between them. CDR3 nucleotide sequence: TGCAGCGTTAGACACGCGAACACCGGGGAGCTGTTTTTT. As protein: CSVRHANTGELFF.

Ten or more counts support this clonotype. V usage is TRBV28 and J usage is TRBJ1-1; D is unresolved. Deletions cut 5 bases from V and 6 bases from J, with 10 bases between. CDR3 length: 12 residues. Germline values: CDR1 MDHEN, CDR2 SYDVKM. The CDR3 region is CASSPITAEAFF. Here the CDR3 DNA reads TGTGCCAGCAGTCCTATCACGGCTGAAGCTTTCTTT. Combining the CDR3 with reference TRBV28 and TRBJ1-1 gives the whole variable domain DVKVTQSSRYLVKRTGEKVFLECVQDMDHENMFWYRQDPGLGLRLIYFSYDVKMKEKGDIPEGYSVSREKKERFSLILESASTNQTSMYLCASSPITAEAFFGQGTRLTVV.

The rearrangement uses TRBV3-1 and TRBJ1-4; maybe TRBD1 (5 bases). Germline CDR1 LGHDT, CDR2 YNNKEL (reference sequence). The length of the CDR3 is 16 residues. V lost 0 bases to trimming and J lost 8 bases, with 16 bases between them. CDR3 in DNA: TGTGCCAGCAGCCAAGAGGGGACCCCTGCACGGGAAAAACTGTTTTTT. This encodes CASSQEGTPAREKLFF.

This chain joins TRBV28 and TRBJ2-7; 12 positions agree with TRBD2. This CDR3 contains 17 residues. The germline CDR1 and CDR2 sequences are MDHEN and SYDVKM. V shed 6 bases and J 5 bases; nucleotides not matched to a gene: 14. The CDR3 reads CASSHGTSGSGFHEQYF. CDR3 bases: TGTGCCAGCAGCCACGGGACTAGCGGGTCAGGATTCCACGAGCAGTACTTC.

The chain employs TRBV5-1 and TRBJ1-4; no definite D call. Trimming removed 2 bases from V and 0 bases from J, with 8 bases in between. The CDR3 contains 15 residues. Germline V gene lookup returns CDR1 SGHRS and CDR2 YFSETQ. In nucleotides, the CDR3 is TGCGCCAGCAGCTTCATGACCCCAACTAATGAAAAACTGTTTTTT. It yields the protein CASSFMTPTNEKLFF.